The 19 T cell receptor beta chains given below trace back to one sample, sequenced in a study of cytomegalovirus exposure and HLA in healthy donors. PCR used 60 Vbeta primers and 13 Jbeta primers. TCRdb's table, derived via immunoSEQ multiplex PCR, lists solely in-frame clones and lacks some. The table shows some 120,000 clones, with 76% occurring only once. The sample was PBMCs. These receptors all come from a man aged 50 to 59 in good health and CMV-seronegative.

The chain joins TRBV7-9 to TRBJ2-3, with TRBD2 matching over 11 bases. Germline-derived CDR1 and CDR2 are SEHNR and FQNEAQ (reference sequence). V was pared by 4 bases and J by 1 base, with 4 bases of the junction left unmatched. The CDR3 has 16 amino acids. CDR3 sequence: CASSSNSGGGTDTQYF. The CDR3 nucleotides are TGTGCCAGCAGCTCGAATAGCGGGGGGGGCACAGATACGCAGTATTTT.

V gene TRBV20-1 combines with J gene TRBJ1-6; D not certain. This CDR3 spans 10 amino acids. Trimming removed 6 bases at V and 9 bases at J, with 6 bases between. Germline CDR1 DFQATT, CDR2 SNEGSKA (reference sequence). CDR3: CSARRSPLHF. In DNA form, the CDR3 reads TGCAGTGCAAGACGTTCACCCCTCCACTTT.

This chain connects TRBV4-2 to TRBJ2-2; 9 bases are shared with TRBD2. From germline, CDR1 is LGHNA and CDR2 YNFKEQ. The CDR3 consists of 15 residues. Germline trimming cut 6 bases from V and 3 bases from J; bases unmatched to any gene: 5. The CDR3 DNA follows: TGTGCCAGCAGTCAGGTAGCGGGGGACACCGGGGAGCTGTTTTTT. Translated, it gives CASSQVAGDTGELFF.

This clone was counted only a few times. This rearrangement joins TRBV7-2 to TRBJ2-1, with a tentative D call TRBD2 (5 bases). Germline loops: CDR1 SGHTA, CDR2 FQGNSA. Deletions cut 1 base from V and 8 bases from J, with 9 bases between. The CDR3 is 13 amino acids. The CDR3 loop is CASSLVVAHEQFF. Written as DNA, the CDR3 is TGTGCCAGCAGCTTAGTGGTAGCGCATGAGCAGTTCTTC.

The chain is built from TRBV4-1 and TRBJ1-5, with D uncertain. The CDR3 spans 18 residues. V dropped 1 base and J dropped 4 bases, with 20 bases sitting between them. Per the germline V gene, CDR1 is MGHRA and CDR2 is YSYEKL. The CDR3 DNA reads as TGCGCCAGCAGCCAAGGCCTGGTTGGAGGGATTAGAAATCAGCCCCAGCATTTT. Translation: CASSQGLVGGIRNQPQHF.

J is TRBJ2-5 and V is TRBV19; TRBD2 aligns across 9 bases. Germline assignment: CDR1 LNHDA and CDR2 SQIVND (reference sequence). Germline trimming cut 5 bases from V and 4 bases from J; bases unmatched to any gene: 8. The CDR3 is made up of 15 amino acids. This CDR3 is CASSEAGGSRETQYF. The CDR3 region has the DNA TGTGCCAGTAGTGAAGCGGGGGGCTCCAGAGAGACCCAGTACTTC.

This chain connects TRBV10-3 to TRBJ2-7; 8 bases are shared with TRBD1. Germline CDR1 reads ENHRY; CDR2 reads SYGVKD. Trimming removed 4 bases from V and 5 bases from J; junction bases left unmatched: 4. The CDR3 covers 13 residues. In DNA, the CDR3 is TGTGCCATCAGTGGCAACAGGGGGGACGAGCAGTACGTC. The encoded protein is CAISGNRGDEQYV.

The CDR3 sequence is CASSLQGSEETQYF. CDR3 in DNA: TGTGCCAGCAGCCTACAGGGGTCGGAAGAGACCCAGTACTTC. The chain employs TRBV7-9 and TRBJ2-5, with 7 positions matching TRBD1. After removal of 5 bases from V and 3 bases from J, the junction contained 6 bases not matched to a gene. The germline V gene encodes CDR1 SEHNR and CDR2 FQNEAQ (reference sequence). The CDR3 runs to 14 residues. The variable domain in full, completed from reference TRBV7-9 and TRBJ2-5, reads DTGVSQNPRHKITKRGQNVTFRCDPISEHNRLYWYRQTLGQGPEFLTYFQNEAQLEKSRLLSDRFSAERPKGSFSTLEIQRTEQGDSAMYLCASSLQGSEETQYFGPGTRLLVL.

The sample holds a few counts of this clone. Other DNA sequences in this sample translate to the same CDR3. The rearrangement uses TRBV6-5 and TRBJ1-3; D uncertain. The CDR3 length is 11 residues. Germline V CDR1 and CDR2: MNHEY, SVGAGI. The V and J ends lost 7 bases and 2 bases respectively, with 3 bases between them. The CDR3 reads CASITGNTIYF. The CDR3 coding sequence is TGTGCCAGCATAACTGGAAACACCATATATTTT.

This clone occurred once. The chain is built from TRBV19 and TRBJ1-5; 10 bases are shared with TRBD1. V dropped 4 bases and J dropped 6; count of bases not matched to a gene: 0. Germline V lookup: CDR1 LNHDA, CDR2 SQIVND (reference sequence). There are 13 residues in the CDR3. CDR3 sequence reads: CASSRDRGQPQHF. CDR3 sequence (DNA): TGTGCCAGTAGTAGGGACAGGGGTCAGCCCCAGCATTTT.

The J gene is TRBJ1-4, the V gene TRBV5-1; tentative D call: TRBD1 (6 bases). CDR3 length equals 16 residues. V was shortened by 4 bases and J by 2 bases, with 15 bases between the two germline ends. In germline, CDR1 is SGHRS, CDR2 YFSETQ. The CDR3 DNA sequence: TGCGCCAGCAGCCCAGGGGTTGGGTCTACTAATGAAAAACTGTTTTTT. It encodes CASSPGVGSTNEKLFF.

The table lists this clone with a few counts. V gene TRBV14 combines with J gene TRBJ1-3, with 7 bases aligning to TRBD1. This CDR3 is built from 14 residues. V was clipped by 1 base and J by 4 bases; unmatched bases: 1. Germline V lookup: CDR1 SGHDN, CDR2 FVKESK. CDR3 amino acids: CASSQGQGGNTIYF. CDR3 DNA sequence: TGTGCCAGCAGCCAAGGACAGGGCGGAAACACCATATATTTT. Full variable domain (rest looked up from reference TRBV14 and TRBJ1-3): EAGVTQFPSHSVIEKGQTVTLRCDPISGHDNLYWYRRVMGKEIKFLLHFVKESKQDESGMPNNRFLAERTGGTYSTLKVQPAELEDSGVYFCASSQGQGGNTIYFGEGSWLTVV.

This chain links TRBV7-9 with TRBJ2-1; tentative D call: TRBD2 (6 bases). The CDR3 is made up of 12 amino acids. CDR1 SEHNR and CDR2 FQNEAQ come from the germline V gene (reference sequence). The V and J ends lost 6 bases and 7 bases respectively, with 10 bases between them. The CDR3 nucleotides are TGTGCCAGCAGGCAGGAGGGGAATGAGCAGTTCTTC. Protein product: CASRQEGNEQFF.

The sample holds a few counts of this clone. The V and J genes are TRBV9 and TRBJ1-3; D is uncertain. The CDR3 runs to 14 residues. V lost 0 bases, J lost 2 bases, and 6 bases lay in between. Germline lookup yields CDR1 SGDLS and CDR2 YYNGEE. This CDR3 reads CASSVAPAGNTIYF. CDR3 DNA: TGTGCCAGCAGCGTAGCACCGGCTGGAAACACCATATATTTT.

J is TRBJ2-3 and V is TRBV10-3, with 7 positions matching TRBD2. The germline CDR1 and CDR2 sequences are ENHRY and SYGVKD. Trimming cost V 10 bases and J 5 bases; bases outside gene matches: 9. The CDR3 is made up of 13 amino acids. In DNA form, the CDR3 reads TGTGCCACTGGTGGGGGGAGGGGAGATACGCAGTATTTT. It yields the protein CATGGGRGDTQYF.

This chain connects TRBV10-3 to TRBJ1-3; a weak D match, TRBD1 (6 bases). Looked up from germline, CDR1 is ENHRY and CDR2 is SYGVKD. V was clipped by 5 bases and J by 0 bases, with 14 bases between them. The CDR3 spans 16 residues. This CDR3 reads CAISNQDSSSGNTIYF. In DNA form, the CDR3 reads TGTGCCATCAGTAATCAGGACAGTAGCTCTGGAAACACCATATATTTT.

V gene TRBV4-1 combines with J gene TRBJ2-7, with D perhaps matching TRBD2 (5 bases). The V gene lost 0 bases and the J gene lost 6 bases, with 27 bases spanning the gap. The CDR3 is 19 residues long. From germline, CDR1 is MGHRA and CDR2 YSYEKL. In DNA form, the CDR3 reads TGCGCCAGCAGCCAAGAAGCCGGAGGTTTGGGCGGTAAAGTGGGCGAGCAGTACGTC. Protein: CASSQEAGGLGGKVGEQYV.

The chain joins TRBV5-1 to TRBJ2-2, with 10 bases identical to TRBD1. This CDR3 is 15 amino acids long. CDR1 and CDR2 from the germline V gene are SGHRS and YFSETQ. The J segment lost 6 bases and the V segment lost 4 bases, leaving 6 bases of the junction unmatched. The CDR3 DNA sequence: TGCGCCAGCAGCCAACTGACAGGGGGCTCCGGGGAGCTGTTTTTT. It translates to CASSQLTGGSGELFF.

This sequence joins TRBV13 and TRBJ1-6; 7 bases map to TRBD1. J gave up 7 bases and V 5 bases, and 8 bases lay outside the gene matches. This CDR3 contains 15 residues. CDR1 and CDR2 from the germline V gene are PRHDT and FYEKMQ (reference sequence). The CDR3 here is CASSPQTGRNSPLHF. The CDR3 DNA follows: TGTGCCAGCAGCCCGCAGACAGGGCGGAATTCACCCCTCCACTTT.